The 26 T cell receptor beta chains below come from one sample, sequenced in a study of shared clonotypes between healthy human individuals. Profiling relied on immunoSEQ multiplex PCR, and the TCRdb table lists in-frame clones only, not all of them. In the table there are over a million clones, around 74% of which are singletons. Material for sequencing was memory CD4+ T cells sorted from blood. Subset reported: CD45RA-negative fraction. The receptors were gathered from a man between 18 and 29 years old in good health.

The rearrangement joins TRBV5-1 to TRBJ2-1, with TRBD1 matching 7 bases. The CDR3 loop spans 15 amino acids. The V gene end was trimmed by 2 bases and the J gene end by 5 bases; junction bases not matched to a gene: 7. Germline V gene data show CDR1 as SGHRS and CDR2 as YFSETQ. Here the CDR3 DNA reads TGCGCCAGCAGCTTTGAGGGGGCTAGGAACAATGAGCAGTTCTTC. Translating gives CASSFEGARNNEQFF.

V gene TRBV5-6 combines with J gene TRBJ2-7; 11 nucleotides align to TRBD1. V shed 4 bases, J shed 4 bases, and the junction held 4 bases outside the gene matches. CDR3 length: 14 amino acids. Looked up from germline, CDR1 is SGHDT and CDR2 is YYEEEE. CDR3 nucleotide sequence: TGTGCCAGCAGCGGGGACAGGGGGATGTACGAGCAGTACTTC. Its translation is CASSGDRGMYEQYF.

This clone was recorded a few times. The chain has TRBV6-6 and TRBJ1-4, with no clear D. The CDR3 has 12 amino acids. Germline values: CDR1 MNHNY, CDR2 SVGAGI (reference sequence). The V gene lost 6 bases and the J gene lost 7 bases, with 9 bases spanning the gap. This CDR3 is CASSHASEKLFF. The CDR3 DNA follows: TGTGCCAGCAGCCACGCTTCTGAAAAACTGTTTTTT.

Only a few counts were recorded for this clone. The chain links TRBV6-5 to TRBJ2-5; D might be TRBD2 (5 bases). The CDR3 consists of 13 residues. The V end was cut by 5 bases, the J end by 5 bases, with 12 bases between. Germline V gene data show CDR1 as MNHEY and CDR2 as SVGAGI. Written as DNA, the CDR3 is TGTGCCAGCAGTCCCCGGCAGCGGGAGACCCAGTACTTC. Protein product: CASSPRQRETQYF.

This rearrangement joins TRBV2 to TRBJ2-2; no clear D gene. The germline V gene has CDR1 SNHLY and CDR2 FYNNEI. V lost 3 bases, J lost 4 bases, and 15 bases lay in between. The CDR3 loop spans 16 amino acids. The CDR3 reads CASSESPLRSTGELFF. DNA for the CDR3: TGTGCCAGCAGTGAGAGTCCCTTAAGGTCCACCGGGGAGCTGTTTTTT. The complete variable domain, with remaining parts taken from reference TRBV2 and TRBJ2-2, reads EPEVTQTPSHQVTQMGQEVILRCVPISNHLYFYWYRQILGQKVEFLVSFYNNEISEKSEIFDDQFSVERPDGSNFTLKIRSTKLEDSAMYFCASSESPLRSTGELFFGEGSRLTVL.

The CDR3 bases are TGCGCCAGCAGCAGGGACGGAGGAGCAACTAATGAAAAACTGTTTTTT. Amino acid sequence: CASSRDGGATNEKLFF. The gene calls are TRBV5-1 and TRBJ1-4; a weak D match, TRBD1 (5 bases). The CDR3 is 16 amino acids. V was trimmed by 4 bases and J by 0 bases, leaving 13 bases between them. CDR1 is SGHRS and CDR2 is YFSETQ in the germline V gene.

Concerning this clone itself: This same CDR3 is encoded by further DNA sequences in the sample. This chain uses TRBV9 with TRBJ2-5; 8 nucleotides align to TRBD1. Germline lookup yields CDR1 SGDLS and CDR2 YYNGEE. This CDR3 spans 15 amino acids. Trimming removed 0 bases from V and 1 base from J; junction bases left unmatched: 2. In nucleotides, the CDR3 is TGTGCCAGCAGCGTAGTTACAGGGGGCCAAGAGACCCAGTACTTC. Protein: CASSVVTGGQETQYF.

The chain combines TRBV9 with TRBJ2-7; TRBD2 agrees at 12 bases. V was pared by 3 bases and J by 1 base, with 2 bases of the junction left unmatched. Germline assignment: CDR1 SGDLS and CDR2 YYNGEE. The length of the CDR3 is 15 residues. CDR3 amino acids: CASSGGTSGSYEQYF. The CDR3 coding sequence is TGTGCCAGCAGCGGTGGGACTAGCGGGTCCTACGAGCAGTACTTC.

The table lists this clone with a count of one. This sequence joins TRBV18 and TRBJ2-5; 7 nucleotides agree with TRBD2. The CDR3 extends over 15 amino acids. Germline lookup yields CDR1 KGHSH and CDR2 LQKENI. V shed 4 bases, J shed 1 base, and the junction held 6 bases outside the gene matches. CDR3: CASSRRASGQETQYF. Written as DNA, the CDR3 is TGTGCCAGCTCACGGAGGGCTAGCGGCCAAGAGACCCAGTACTTC.

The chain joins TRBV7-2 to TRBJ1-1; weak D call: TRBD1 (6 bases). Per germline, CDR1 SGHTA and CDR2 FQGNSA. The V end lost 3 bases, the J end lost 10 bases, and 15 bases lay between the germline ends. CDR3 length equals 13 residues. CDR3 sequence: CASSFRSGAGAFF. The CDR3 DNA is TGTGCCAGCAGCTTCAGATCGGGGGCGGGAGCTTTCTTT.

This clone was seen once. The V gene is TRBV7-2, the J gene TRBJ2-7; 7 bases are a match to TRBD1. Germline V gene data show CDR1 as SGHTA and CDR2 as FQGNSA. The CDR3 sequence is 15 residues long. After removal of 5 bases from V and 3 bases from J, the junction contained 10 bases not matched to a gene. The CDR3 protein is CASSRGPGGNYEQYF. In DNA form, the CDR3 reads TGTGCCAGCAGCCGTGGGCCAGGGGGAAACTACGAGCAGTACTTC.

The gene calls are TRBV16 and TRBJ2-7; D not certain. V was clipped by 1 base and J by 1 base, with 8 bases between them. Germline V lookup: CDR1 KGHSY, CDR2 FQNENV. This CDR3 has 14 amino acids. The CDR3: CASSQWLLSYEQYF. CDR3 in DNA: TGTGCCAGCAGCCAATGGCTACTGTCCTACGAGCAGTACTTC.

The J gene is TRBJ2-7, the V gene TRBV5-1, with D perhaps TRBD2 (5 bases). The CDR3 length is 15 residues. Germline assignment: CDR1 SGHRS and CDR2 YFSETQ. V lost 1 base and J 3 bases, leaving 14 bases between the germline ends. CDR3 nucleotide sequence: TGCGCCAGCAGCTTGCAGGTGCTTGGGAGCTACGAGCAGTACTTC. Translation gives CASSLQVLGSYEQYF.

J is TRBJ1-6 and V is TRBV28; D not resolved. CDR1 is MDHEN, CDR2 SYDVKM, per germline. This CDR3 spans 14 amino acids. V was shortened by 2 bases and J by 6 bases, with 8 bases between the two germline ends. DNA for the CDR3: TGTGCCAGCAGTTTAGGTCGAGCTAATTCACCCCTCCACTTT. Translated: CASSLGRANSPLHF. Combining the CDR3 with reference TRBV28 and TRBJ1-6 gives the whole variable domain DVKVTQSSRYLVKRTGEKVFLECVQDMDHENMFWYRQDPGLGLRLIYFSYDVKMKEKGDIPEGYSVSREKKERFSLILESASTNQTSMYLCASSLGRANSPLHFGNGTRLTVT.

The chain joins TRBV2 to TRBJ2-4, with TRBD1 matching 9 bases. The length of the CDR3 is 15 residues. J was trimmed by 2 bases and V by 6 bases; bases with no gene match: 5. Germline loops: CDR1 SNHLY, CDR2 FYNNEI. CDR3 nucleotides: TGTGCCAGCAGCCGACAGGGGGGATCCAAAAACATTCAGTACTTC. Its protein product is CASSRQGGSKNIQYF.

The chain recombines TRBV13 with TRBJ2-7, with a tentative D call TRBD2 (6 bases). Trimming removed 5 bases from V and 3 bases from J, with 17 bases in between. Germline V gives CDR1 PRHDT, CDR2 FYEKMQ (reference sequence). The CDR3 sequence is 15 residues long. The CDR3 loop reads CASSIRTGRFYEQYF. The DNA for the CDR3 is TGTGCCAGCAGCATTCGTACGGGGAGGTTCTACGAGCAGTACTTC.

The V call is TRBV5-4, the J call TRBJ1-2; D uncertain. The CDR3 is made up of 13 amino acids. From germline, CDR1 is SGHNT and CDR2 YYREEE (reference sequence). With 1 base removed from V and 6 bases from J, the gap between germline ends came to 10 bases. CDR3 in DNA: TGTGCCAGCAGCTTGAGGAATGGCGATGGCTACACCTTC. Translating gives CASSLRNGDGYTF.

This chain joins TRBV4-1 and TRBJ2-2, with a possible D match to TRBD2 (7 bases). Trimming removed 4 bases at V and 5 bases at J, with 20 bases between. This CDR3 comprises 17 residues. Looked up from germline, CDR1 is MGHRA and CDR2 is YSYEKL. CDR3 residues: CASSPLANGGGTGELFF. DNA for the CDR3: TGCGCCAGCAGCCCACTAGCGAATGGGGGCGGAACCGGGGAGCTGTTTTTT.

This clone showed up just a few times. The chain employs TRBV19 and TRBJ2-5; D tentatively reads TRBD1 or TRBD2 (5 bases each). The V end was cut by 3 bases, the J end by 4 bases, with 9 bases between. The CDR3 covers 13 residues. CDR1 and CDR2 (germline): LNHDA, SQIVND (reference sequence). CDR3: CASSMGVRETQYF. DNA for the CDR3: TGTGCCAGTAGTATGGGGGTCCGAGAGACCCAGTACTTC.

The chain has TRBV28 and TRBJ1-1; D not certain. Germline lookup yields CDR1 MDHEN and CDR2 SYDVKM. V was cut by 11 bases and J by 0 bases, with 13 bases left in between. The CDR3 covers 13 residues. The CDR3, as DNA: TGTGCCGCAGACGGTGCTATGAACACTGAAGCTTTCTTT. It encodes CAADGAMNTEAFF.

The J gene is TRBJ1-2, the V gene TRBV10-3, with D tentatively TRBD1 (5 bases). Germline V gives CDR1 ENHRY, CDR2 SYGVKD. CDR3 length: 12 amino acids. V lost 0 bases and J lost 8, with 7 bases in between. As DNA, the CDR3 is TGTGCCATCAGTGAGTCGGGGGAGGGCTACACCTTC. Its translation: CAISESGEGYTF.

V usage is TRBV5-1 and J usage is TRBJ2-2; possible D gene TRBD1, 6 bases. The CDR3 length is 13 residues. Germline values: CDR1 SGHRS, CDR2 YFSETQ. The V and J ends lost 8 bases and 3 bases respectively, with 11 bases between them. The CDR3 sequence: CASDDRYTGELFF. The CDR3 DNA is TGCGCCAGTGACGACAGGTACACCGGGGAGCTGTTTTTT.

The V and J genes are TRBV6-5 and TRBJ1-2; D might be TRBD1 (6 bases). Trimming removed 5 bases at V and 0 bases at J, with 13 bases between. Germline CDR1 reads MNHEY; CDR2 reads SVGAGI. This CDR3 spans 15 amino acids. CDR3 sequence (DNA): TGTGCCAGCAGTAAACAGGGAGTCTCTAACTATGGCTACACCTTC. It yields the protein CASSKQGVSNYGYTF.

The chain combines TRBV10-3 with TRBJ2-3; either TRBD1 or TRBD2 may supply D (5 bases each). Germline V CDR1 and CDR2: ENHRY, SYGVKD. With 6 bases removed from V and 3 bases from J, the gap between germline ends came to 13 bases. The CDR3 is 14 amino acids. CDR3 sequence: CAIRTGTETDTQYF. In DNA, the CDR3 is TGTGCCATCAGAACCGGGACGGAGACAGATACGCAGTATTTT.

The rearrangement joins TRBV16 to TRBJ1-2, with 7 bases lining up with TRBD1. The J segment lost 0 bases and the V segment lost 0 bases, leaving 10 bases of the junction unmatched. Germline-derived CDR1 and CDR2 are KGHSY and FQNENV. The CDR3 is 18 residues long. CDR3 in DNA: TGTGCCAGCAGCCAATCTTTCCAGGGGGAGAATGCTAACTATGGCTACACCTTC. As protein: CASSQSFQGENANYGYTF. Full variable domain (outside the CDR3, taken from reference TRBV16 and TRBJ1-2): GEEVAQTPKHLVRGEGQKAKLYCAPIKGHSYVFWYQQVLKNEFKFLISFQNENVFDETGMPKERFSAKCLPNSPCSLEIQATKLEDSAVYFCASSQSFQGENANYGYTFGSGTRLTVV.

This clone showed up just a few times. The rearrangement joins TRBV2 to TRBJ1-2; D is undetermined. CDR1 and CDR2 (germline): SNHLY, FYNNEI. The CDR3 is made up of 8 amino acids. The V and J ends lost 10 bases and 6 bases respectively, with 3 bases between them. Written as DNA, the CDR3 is TGTGCCACGGATGGCTACACCTTC. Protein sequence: CATDGYTF.